These 7 T cell receptor beta chains share one sample of origin, sequenced in a study of T cells in Graves' hyperthyroidism and ophthalmopathy. Amplification targeted TCR beta CDR3 regions from RNA transcripts. The HTBI set primed first-round TCR CDR3 RT-PCR. TCRdb itself ran the multiplex PCR reads through MiXCR, one entry per CDR3 protein. The data show 500,000 or so distinct CDR3 sequences, roughly 17% seen once. Sequences were obtained from blood. The receptors were gathered from a woman younger than 35 with Graves' ophthalmopathy.

V is TRBV19 and J is TRBJ2-7; TRBD2 agrees at 8 bases. Per the germline V gene, CDR1 is LNHDA and CDR2 is SQIVND (reference sequence). The CDR3 has 13 amino acids. V dropped 6 bases and J dropped 4; count of bases not matched to a gene: 5. CDR3 in DNA: TGTGCCAGTAGGGCCGGGGGGGAGTACGAGCAGTACTTC. Residues: CASRAGGEYEQYF.

On this clonotype itself: An end of the junction does not agree with germline; a read error may underlie this. The chain carries TRBV19 and TRBJ2-5; weak D call: TRBD2 (7 bases). Germline V gives CDR1 LNHDA, CDR2 SQIVND (reference sequence). This CDR3 spans 12 amino acids. The CDR3 protein is CASIRGAVTRYF. The CDR3 DNA sequence: TGTGCCAGTATACGGGGGGCGGTCACCCGGTACTTC.

This chain uses TRBV11-2 with TRBJ2-2, with 8 bases that match TRBD1. The CDR3 extends over 17 amino acids. V gave up 3 bases and J gave up 5 bases; unmatched junction bases: 11. CDR1 and CDR2 (germline): SGHAT, FQNNGV. CDR3 DNA sequence: TGTGCCAGCAGCTTGACAGGGGTCCCCAGTGGTACCGGGGAGCTGTTTTTT. This gives the protein CASSLTGVPSGTGELFF.

This clonotype was counted many times. The chain employs TRBV11-2 and TRBJ2-4; no reliable D call. V lost 1 base, J lost 6 bases, and 10 bases lay in between. CDR3 length equals 14 residues. Germline assignment: CDR1 SGHAT and CDR2 FQNNGV. CDR3 coding DNA: TGTGCCAGCAGCTTAGGCCTAGTAGGAAACATTCAGTACTTC. Its translation: CASSLGLVGNIQYF.

The rearrangement links TRBV29-1 to TRBJ1-2; TRBD1 matches at 7 bases. J gave up 0 bases and V 6 bases, and 7 bases lay outside the gene matches. CDR3 length equals 14 residues. Germline-derived CDR1 and CDR2 are SQVTM and ANQGSEA. Here the CDR3 reads CSVIPGGANYGYTF. DNA for the CDR3: TGCAGCGTCATACCAGGGGGAGCTAACTATGGCTACACCTTC.

The chain links TRBV25-1 to TRBJ2-1; perhaps TRBD2 as D (6 bases). V was trimmed by 3 bases and J by 3 bases, leaving 12 bases between them. This CDR3 is 15 amino acids long. The V gene's germline CDR1 is MGHDK and CDR2 SYGVNS. The CDR3 DNA reads as TGTGCCAGCAGTGAGCCGGGAGACGGCTACAATGAGCAGTTCTTC. The encoded protein is CASSEPGDGYNEQFF. Full variable domain (rest looked up from reference TRBV25-1 and TRBJ2-1): EADIYQTPRYLVIGTGKKITLECSQTMGHDKMYWYQQDPGMELHLIHYSYGVNSTEKGDLSSESTVSRIRTEHFPLTLESARPSHTSQYLCASSEPGDGYNEQFFGPGTRLTVL.

The chain employs TRBV6-4 and TRBJ2-5, with 8 positions matching TRBD2. Germline trimming cut 6 bases from V and 4 bases from J; bases unmatched to any gene: 13. Germline assignment: CDR1 MRHNA and CDR2 SNTAGT. The CDR3 runs to 16 residues. The CDR3, as DNA: TGTGCCAGCAGAGCCGGGACTAGGCGTGATCGAGAGACCCAGTACTTC. This codes for CASRAGTRRDRETQYF.